The entry that follows covers one T cell receptor beta chain sequence. The study ran the assay at deep level. Clones were sequenced by immunoSEQ multiplex PCR, and TCRdb holds only the in-frame ones, with some missing. Of around 610,000 clones in the sample, approximately 96% were seen once. The sample is drawn from a study of shared clonotypes between healthy human individuals. On the study more broadly: Per donor, three plates held CD4 naive cells, three held CD4 memory, two held CD8 naive and one held CD8 memory.

Naive CD8 isolation took CD45RO-negative cells positively selected for CCR7 and excluded terminally differentiated effector memory CD45RA+ cells. The healthy adult donors were HIV-negative and reported no recent acute infections or vaccinations. Donors were Caucasian adults residing in Nashville, Tennessee, USA. With 1 base clipped from V and 7 bases from J, the junction kept 3 bases outside the gene matches. CDR3 length equals 13 residues. Germline V CDR1 and CDR2: SGHVS, FNYEAQ. The receptor's source is a woman in her thirties in good health. The genes are TRBV7-6 and TRBJ2-7, with TRBD1 identical over 8 bases. Sequenced: naive CD8+ T cells sorted from blood. For the CDR3, the DNA is TGTGCCAGCAGCTTAGGCAGGGGGCAAGAGCAGTACTTC. This encodes CASSLGRGQEQYF.